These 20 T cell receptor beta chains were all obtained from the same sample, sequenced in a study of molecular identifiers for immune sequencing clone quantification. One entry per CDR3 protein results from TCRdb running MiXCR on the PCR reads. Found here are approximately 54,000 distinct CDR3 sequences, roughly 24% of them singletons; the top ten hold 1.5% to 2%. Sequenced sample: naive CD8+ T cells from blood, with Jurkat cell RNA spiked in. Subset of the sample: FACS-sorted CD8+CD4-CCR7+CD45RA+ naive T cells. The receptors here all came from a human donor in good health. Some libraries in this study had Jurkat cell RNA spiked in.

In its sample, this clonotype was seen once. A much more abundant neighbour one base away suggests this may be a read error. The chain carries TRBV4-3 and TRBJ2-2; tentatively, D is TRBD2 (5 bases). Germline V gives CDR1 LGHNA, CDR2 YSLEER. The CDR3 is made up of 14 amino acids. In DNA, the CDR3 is TGCGCCAGCAGCCAAGATGGAGACACCGGGGAGCAGTTTTTT. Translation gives CASSQDGDTGEQFF.

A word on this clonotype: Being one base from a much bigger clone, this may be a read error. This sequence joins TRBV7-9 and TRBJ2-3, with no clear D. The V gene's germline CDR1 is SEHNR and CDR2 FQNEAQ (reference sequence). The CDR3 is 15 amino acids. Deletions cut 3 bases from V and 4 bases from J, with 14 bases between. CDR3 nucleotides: TGTGCCAGCAGCTTTAGTCCAGTATCCGCAGATACGCAGTATTTT. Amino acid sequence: CASSFSPVSADTQYF.

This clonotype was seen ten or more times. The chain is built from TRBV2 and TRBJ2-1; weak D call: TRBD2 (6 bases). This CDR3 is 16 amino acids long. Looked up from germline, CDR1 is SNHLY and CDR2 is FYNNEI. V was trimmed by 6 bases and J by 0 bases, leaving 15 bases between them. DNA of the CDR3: TGTGCCAGCAGAACGGGGGACGAGAGCTCCTACAATGAGCAGTTCTTC. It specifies CASRTGDESSYNEQFF.

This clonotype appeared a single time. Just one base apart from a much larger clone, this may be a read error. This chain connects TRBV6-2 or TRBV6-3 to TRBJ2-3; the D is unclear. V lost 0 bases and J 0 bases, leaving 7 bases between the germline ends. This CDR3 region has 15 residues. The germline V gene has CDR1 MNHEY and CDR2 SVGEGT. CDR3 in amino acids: CASSYSAASTDTQYF. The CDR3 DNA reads TGTGCCAGCAGTTACTCTGCTGCTAGCACAGATACGCAGTATTTT.

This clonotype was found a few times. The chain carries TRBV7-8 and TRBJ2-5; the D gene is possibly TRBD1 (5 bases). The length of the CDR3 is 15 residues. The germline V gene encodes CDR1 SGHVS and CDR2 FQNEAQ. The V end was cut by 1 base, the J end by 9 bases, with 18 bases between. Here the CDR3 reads CASSLEATAHEAQYF. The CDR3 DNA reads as TGTGCCAGCAGCTTAGAAGCGACAGCCCACGAGGCCCAGTACTTC.

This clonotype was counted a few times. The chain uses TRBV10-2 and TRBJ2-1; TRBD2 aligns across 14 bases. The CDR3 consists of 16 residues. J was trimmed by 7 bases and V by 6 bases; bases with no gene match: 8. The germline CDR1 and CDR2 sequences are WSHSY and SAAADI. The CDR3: CASSGGLAGETNEQFF. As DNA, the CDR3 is TGCGCCAGCAGCGGGGGACTAGCGGGGGAAACTAATGAGCAGTTCTTC.

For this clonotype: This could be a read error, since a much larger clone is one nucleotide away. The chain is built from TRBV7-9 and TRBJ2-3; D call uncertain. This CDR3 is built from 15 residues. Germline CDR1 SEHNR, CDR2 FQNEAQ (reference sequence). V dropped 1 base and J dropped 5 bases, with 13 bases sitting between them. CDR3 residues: CASSLVQLGLDTQYF. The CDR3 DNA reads TGTGCCAGCAGCTTAGTACAGCTTGGATTAGATACGCAGTATTTT.

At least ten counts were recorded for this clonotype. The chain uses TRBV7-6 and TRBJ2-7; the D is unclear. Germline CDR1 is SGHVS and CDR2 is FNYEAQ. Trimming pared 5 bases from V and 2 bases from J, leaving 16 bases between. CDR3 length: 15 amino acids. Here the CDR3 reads CASSGEGGWAYEQYF. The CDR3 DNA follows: TGTGCCAGCAGCGGAGAAGGTGGTTGGGCCTACGAGCAGTACTTC.

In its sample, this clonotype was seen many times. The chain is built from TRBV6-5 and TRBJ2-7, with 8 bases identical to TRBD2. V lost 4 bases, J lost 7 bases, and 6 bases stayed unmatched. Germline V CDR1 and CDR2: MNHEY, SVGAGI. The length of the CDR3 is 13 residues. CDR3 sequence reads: CASSSDGGEEQYF. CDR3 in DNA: TGTGCCAGCAGTTCGGACGGGGGGGAGGAGCAGTACTTC.

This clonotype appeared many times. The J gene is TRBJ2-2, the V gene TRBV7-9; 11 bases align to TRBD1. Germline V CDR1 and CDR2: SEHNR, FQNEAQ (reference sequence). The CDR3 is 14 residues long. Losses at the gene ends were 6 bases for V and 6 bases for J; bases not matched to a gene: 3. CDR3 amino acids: CASSVGQGAGELFF. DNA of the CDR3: TGTGCCAGCAGTGTGGGACAGGGGGCCGGGGAGCTGTTTTTT.

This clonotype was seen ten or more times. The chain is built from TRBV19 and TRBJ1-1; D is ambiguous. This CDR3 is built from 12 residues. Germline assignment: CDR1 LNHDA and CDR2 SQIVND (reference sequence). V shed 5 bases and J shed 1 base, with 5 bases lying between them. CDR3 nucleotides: TGTGCCAGTAGTTTTTCGAACACTGAAGCTTTCTTT. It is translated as CASSFSNTEAFF.

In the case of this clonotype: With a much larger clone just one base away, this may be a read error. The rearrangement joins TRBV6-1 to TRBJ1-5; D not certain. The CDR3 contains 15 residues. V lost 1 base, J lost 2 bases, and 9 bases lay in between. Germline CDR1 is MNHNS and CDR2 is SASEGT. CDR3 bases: TGTGCCAGCAGTGAAGATCCCGGGGGCAATCAGCCCCAGCATTTT. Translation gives CASSEDPGGNQPQHF.

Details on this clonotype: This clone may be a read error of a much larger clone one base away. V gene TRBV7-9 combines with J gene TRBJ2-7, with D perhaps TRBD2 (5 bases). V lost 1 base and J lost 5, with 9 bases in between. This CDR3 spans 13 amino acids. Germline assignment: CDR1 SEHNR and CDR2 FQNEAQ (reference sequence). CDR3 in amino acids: CASSLEGENEQYF. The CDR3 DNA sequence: TGTGCCAGCAGCTTAGAGGGAGAGAACGAGCAGTACTTC.

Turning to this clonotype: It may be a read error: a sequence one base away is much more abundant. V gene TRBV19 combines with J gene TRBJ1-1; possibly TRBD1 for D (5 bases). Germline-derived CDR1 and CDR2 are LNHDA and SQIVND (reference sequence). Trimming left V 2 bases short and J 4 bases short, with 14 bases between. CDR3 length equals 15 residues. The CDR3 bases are TGTGCCAGTAGTATAATTTGGGGGAAAGCCACTGAAGCTTTCTTT. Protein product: CASSIIWGKATEAFF.

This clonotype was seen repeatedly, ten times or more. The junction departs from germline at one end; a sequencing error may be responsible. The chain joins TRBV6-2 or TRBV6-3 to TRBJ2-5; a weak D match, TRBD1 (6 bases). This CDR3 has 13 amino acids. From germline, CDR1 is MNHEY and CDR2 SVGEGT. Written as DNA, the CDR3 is TGTGCCAGCAGCCGGGACATCCGAGAGGCCCAGTACTTC. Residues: CASSRDIREAQYF.

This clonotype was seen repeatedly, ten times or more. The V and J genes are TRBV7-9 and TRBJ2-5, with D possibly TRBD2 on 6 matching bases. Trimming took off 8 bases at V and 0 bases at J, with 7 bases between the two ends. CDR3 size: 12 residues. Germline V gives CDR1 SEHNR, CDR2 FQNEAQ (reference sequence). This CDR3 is CASAGHQETQYF. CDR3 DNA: TGTGCCAGCGCGGGACACCAAGAGACCCAGTACTTC.

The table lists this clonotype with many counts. DNA for the CDR3: TGCAGCCACCCCTGGGGTACTGAAGCTTTCTTT. Its protein is CSHPWGTEAFF. The gene calls are TRBV29-1 and TRBJ1-1, with D uncertain. The germline V gene has CDR1 SQVTM and CDR2 ANQGSEA. CDR3 size: 11 residues. Trimming left V 8 bases short and J 5 bases short, with 12 bases between.

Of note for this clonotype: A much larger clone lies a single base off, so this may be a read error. This chain's CDR3 is CASSVSYIKYTEAFF. DNA for the CDR3: TGTGCCAGCAGCGTATCGTACATTAAATACACTGAAGCTTTCTTT. The V gene is TRBV7-2, the J gene TRBJ1-1; unclear D gene. In germline, CDR1 is SGHTA, CDR2 FQGNSA. Deletions cut 5 bases from V and 3 bases from J, with 16 bases between. This CDR3 is built from 15 residues.

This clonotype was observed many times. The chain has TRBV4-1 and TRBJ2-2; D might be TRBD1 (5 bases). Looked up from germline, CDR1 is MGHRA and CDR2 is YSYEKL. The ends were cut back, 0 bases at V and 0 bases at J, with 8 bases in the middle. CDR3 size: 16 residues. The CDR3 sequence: CASSQDRQPNTGELFF. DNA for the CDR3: TGCGCCAGCAGCCAAGATAGACAGCCGAACACCGGGGAGCTGTTTTTT.

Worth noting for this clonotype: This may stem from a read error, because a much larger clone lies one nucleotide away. DNA for the CDR3: TGTGCCTGGAGTGAAGGGGACTTGAGCGCTTTCTTT. Protein product: CAWSEGDLSAFF. This chain connects TRBV30 to TRBJ1-1, with a weak D call TRBD1 (5 bases). V was trimmed by 1 base and J by 11 bases, leaving 14 bases between them. CDR1 GTSNPN and CDR2 SVGIG come from the germline V gene (reference sequence). The CDR3 runs to 12 residues. Full variable domain (remainder filled in from reference TRBV30 and TRBJ1-1): SQTIHQWPATLVQPVGSPLSLECTVEGTSNPNLYWYRQAAGRGLQLLFYSVGIGQISSEVPQNLSASRPQDRQFILSSKKLLLSDSGFYLCAWSEGDLSAFFGQGTRLTVV.